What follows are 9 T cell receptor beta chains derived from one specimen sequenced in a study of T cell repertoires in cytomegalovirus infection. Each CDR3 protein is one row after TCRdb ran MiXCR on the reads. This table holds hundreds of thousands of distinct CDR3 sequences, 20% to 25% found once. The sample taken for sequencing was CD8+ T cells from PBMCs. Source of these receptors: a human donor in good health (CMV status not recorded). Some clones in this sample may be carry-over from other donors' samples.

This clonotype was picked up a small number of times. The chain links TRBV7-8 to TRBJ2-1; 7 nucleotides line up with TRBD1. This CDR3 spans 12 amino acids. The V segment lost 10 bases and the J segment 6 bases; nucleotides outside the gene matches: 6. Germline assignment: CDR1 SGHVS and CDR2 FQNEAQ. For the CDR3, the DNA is TGTGCCACCGGCGACAGGGCCAATGAGCAGTTCTTC. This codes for CATGDRANEQFF.

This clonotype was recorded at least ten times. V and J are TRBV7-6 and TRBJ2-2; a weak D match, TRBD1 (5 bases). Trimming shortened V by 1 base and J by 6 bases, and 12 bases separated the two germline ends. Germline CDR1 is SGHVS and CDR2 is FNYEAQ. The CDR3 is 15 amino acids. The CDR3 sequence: CASSLGQGVAGELFF. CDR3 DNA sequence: TGTGCCAGCAGCTTAGGGCAAGGGGTCGCCGGGGAGCTGTTTTTT. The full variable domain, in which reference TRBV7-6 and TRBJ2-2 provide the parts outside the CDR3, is GAGVSQSPRYKVTKRGQDVALRCDPISGHVSLYWYRQALGQGPEFLTYFNYEAQQDKSGLPNDRFSAERPEGSISTLTIQRTEQRDSAMYRCASSLGQGVAGELFFGEGSRLTVL.

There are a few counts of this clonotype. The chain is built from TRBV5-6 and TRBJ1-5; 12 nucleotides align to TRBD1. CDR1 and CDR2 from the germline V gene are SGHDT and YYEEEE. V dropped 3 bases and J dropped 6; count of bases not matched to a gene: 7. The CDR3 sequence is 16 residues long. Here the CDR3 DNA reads TGTGCCAGCAGCTCCCCGGGACAGGGGGCTTTTCAGCCCCAGCATTTT. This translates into CASSSPGQGAFQPQHF.

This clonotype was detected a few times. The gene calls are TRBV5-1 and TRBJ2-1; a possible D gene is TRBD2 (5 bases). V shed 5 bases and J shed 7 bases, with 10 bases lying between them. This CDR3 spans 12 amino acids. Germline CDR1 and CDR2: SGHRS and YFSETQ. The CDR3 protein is CASRVRVNEQFF. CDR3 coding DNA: TGCGCCAGCAGGGTGCGGGTGAATGAGCAGTTCTTC.

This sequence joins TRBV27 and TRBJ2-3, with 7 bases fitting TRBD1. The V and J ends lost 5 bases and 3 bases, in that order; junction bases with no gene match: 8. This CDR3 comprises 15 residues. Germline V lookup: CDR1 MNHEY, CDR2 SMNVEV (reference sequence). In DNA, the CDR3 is TGTGCCAGCAGTCCCCAGGGACAGAAGACAGATACGCAGTATTTT. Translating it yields CASSPQGQKTDTQYF.

As DNA, the CDR3 is TGTGCCATCTATCGGGGTTCCTACGAGCAGTACGTC. Translation: CAIYRGSYEQYV. The chain employs TRBV2 and TRBJ2-7; D might be TRBD2 (5 bases). This CDR3 spans 12 amino acids. Deletions cut 10 bases from V and 1 base from J, with 11 bases between. The V gene's germline CDR1 is SNHLY and CDR2 FYNNEI.

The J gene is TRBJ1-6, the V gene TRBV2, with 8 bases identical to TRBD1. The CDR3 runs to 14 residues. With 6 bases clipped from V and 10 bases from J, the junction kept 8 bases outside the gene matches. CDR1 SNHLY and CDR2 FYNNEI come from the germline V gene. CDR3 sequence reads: CASSMDRADSPLHF. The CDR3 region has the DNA TGTGCCAGCAGCATGGACAGGGCGGACTCACCCCTCCACTTT. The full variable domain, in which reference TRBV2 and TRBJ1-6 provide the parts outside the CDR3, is EPEVTQTPSHQVTQMGQEVILRCVPISNHLYFYWYRQILGQKVEFLVSFYNNEISEKSEIFDDQFSVERPDGSNFTLKIRSTKLEDSAMYFCASSMDRADSPLHFGNGTRLTVT.

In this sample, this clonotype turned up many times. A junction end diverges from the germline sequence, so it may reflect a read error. CDR3 in amino acids: CASSSPPGQDYDYTF. Here the CDR3 DNA reads TGTGCCAGCAGTTCCCCCCCGGGACAAGACTATGACTACACCTTC. The gene calls are TRBV12-3 or TRBV12-4 and TRBJ1-2; tentative D call: TRBD1 (6 bases). The CDR3 is 15 amino acids.

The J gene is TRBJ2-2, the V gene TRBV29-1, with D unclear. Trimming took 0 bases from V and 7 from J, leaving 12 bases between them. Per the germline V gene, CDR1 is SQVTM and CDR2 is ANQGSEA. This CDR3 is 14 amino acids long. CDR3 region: CSVEDRREDGELFF. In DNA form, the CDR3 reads TGCAGCGTTGAAGATCGAAGGGAAGACGGGGAGCTGTTTTTT.